Below, 3 T cell receptor beta chains from the same sample are listed, as sequenced in a study of shared clonotypes between healthy human individuals. CD45RO-negative, CCR7-positively selected cells formed the naive CD8 fraction, excluding terminally differentiated effector memory CD45RA+ cells. Sequencing was performed with immunoSEQ multiplex PCR; in TCRdb, only in-frame clones are kept and a portion is missing. This sample has about 2.1 million clones, with about 92% found just once. The sequencing sample was made of naive CD8+ T cells from PBMCs. These receptors came from a young man in good health. Some clones in this sample may be carry-over from other donors' samples.

The gene calls are TRBV6-1 and TRBJ1-4; possibly TRBD1 for D (5 bases). Deletions cut 5 bases from V and 4 bases from J, with 14 bases between. The CDR3 totals 15 residues. Germline values: CDR1 MNHNS, CDR2 SASEGT. Here the CDR3 DNA reads TGTGCCAGCAGTCCTCTGGGGGATCGTAATGAAAAACTGTTTTTT. Its translation is CASSPLGDRNEKLFF.

The V and J genes are TRBV12-5 and TRBJ2-1; 10 nucleotides match TRBD1. This CDR3 region has 18 residues. Trimming took 2 bases from V and 2 from J; bases not matched to a gene: 9. Germline values: CDR1 LGHNT, CDR2 FRNRAP. The CDR3 DNA follows: TGTGCTAGTGGTTTGATTAACCCGGGGACAGGGGCCTACAATGAGCAGTTCTTC. It is translated as CASGLINPGTGAYNEQFF.

This chain links TRBV28 with TRBJ2-7, with a tentative D call TRBD1 (6 bases). Germline V gene lookup returns CDR1 MDHEN and CDR2 SYDVKM. Between the trimmed V and J ends, which lost 5 bases and 7 bases, there was a span of 12 bases. This CDR3 is built from 12 residues. This CDR3 is CASSIFGQEQYF. Here the CDR3 DNA reads TGTGCCAGCAGTATTTTCGGACAGGAGCAGTACTTC.